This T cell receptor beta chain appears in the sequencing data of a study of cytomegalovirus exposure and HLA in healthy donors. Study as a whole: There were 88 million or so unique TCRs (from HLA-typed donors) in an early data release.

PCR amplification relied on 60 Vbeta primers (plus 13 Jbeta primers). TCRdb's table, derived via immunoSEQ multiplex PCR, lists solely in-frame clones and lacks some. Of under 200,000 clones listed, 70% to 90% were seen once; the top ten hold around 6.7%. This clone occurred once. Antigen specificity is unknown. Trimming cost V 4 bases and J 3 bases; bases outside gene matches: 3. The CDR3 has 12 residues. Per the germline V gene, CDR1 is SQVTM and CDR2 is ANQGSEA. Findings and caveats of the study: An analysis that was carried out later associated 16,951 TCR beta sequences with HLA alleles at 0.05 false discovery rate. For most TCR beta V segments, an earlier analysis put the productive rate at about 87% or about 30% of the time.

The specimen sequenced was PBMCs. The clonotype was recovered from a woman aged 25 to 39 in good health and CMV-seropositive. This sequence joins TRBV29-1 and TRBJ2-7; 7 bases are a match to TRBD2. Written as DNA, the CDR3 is TGCAGCGTTGTCACGGGGGGCTACGAGCAGTACTTC. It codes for CSVVTGGYEQYF.